Reported below is one TCR beta chain. The data stem from a study of T cell changes during pregnancy in multiple sclerosis. V shed 3 bases and J shed 0 bases, with 12 bases lying between them. The germline CDR1 and CDR2 sequences are MNHEY and SMNVEV (reference sequence). This CDR3 has 15 residues. Profiled with immunoSEQ multiplex PCR; TCRdb holds only in-frame clones, not every one. Among about 99,000 clones listed, approximately 93% were seen once. The receptor was derived from a female donor with multiple sclerosis, enrolled in a pregnancy study. The sample consisted of peripheral blood, taken after pregnancy. This chain uses TRBV27 with TRBJ2-7; no clear D. For the CDR3, the DNA is TGTGCCAGCAGTTTCAGTGAGGCAGTCTCCTACGAGCAGTACTTC. Its translation: CASSFSEAVSYEQYF.